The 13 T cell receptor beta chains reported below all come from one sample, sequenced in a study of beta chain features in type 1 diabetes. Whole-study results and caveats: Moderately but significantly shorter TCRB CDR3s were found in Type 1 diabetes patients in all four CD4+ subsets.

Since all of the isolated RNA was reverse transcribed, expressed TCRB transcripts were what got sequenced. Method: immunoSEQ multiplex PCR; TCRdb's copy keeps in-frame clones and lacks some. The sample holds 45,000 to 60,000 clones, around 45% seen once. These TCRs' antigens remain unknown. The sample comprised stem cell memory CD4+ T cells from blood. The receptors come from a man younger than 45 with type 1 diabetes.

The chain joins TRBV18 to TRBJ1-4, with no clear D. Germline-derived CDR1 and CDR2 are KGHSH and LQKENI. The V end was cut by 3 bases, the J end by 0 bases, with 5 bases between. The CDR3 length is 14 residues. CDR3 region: CASSPQATNEKLFF. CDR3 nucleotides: TGTGCCAGCTCACCCCAGGCAACTAATGAAAAACTGTTTTTT.

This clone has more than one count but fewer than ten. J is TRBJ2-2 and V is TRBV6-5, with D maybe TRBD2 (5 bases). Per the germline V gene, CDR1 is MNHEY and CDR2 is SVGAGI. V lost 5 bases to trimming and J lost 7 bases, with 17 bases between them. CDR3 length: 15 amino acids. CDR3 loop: CASSGRTPFGGELFF. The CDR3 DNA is TGTGCCAGCAGTGGGCGGACTCCCTTTGGCGGGGAGCTGTTTTTT.

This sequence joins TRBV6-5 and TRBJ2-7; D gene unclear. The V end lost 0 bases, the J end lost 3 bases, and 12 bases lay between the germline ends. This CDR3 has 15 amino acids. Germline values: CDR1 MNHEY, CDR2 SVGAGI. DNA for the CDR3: TGTGCCAGCAGTTACTCCCCACGACTTTACTACGAGCAGTACTTC. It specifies CASSYSPRLYYEQYF.

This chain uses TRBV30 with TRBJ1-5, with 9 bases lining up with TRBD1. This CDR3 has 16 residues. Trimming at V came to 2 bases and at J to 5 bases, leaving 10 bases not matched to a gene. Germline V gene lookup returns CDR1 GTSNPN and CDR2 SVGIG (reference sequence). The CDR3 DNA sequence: TGTGCCTGGAGTTTGTTGGACAGGGGTGCTGATCAGCCCCAGCATTTT. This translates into CAWSLLDRGADQPQHF.

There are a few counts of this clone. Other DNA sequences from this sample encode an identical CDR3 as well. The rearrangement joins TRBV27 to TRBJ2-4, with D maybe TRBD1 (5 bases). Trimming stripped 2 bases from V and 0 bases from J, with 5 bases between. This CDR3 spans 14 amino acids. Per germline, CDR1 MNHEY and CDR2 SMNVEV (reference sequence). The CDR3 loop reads CASSLQGAKNIQYF. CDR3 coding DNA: TGTGCCAGCAGTTTACAGGGAGCCAAAAACATTCAGTACTTC.

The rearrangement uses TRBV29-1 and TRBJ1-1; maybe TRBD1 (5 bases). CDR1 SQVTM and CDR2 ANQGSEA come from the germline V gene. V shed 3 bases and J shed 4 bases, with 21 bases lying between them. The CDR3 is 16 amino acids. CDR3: CSVDDLSLTAGTEAFF. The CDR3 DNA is TGCAGCGTTGACGACCTATCCTTGACAGCTGGCACTGAAGCTTTCTTT.

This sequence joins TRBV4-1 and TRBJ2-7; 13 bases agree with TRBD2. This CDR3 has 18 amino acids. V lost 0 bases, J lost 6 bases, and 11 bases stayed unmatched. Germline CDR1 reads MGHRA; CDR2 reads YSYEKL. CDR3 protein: CASSQDLGLAGSGLEQYF. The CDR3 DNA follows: TGCGCCAGCAGCCAAGACCTGGGACTAGCGGGATCCGGACTCGAGCAGTACTTC.

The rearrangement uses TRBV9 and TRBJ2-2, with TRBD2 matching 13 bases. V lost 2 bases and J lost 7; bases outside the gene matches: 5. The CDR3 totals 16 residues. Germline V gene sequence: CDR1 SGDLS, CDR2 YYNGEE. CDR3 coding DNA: TGTGCCAGCAGCGTCGGACTAGCGGGAGAGCACGGGGAGCTGTTTTTT. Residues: CASSVGLAGEHGELFF.

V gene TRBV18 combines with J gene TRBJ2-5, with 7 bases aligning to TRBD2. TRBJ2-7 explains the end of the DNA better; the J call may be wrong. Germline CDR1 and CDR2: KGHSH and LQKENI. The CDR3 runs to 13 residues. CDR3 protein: CASSPHRGVEQYF. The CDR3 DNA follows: TGTGCCAGCTCACCACACCGGGGGGTCGAGCAGTACTTC.

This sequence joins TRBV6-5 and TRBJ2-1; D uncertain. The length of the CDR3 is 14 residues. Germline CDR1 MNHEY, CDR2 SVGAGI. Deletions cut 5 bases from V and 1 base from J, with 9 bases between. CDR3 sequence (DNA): TGTGCCAGCAGTAACGGTCTATCCTACAATGAGCAGTTCTTC. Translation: CASSNGLSYNEQFF.

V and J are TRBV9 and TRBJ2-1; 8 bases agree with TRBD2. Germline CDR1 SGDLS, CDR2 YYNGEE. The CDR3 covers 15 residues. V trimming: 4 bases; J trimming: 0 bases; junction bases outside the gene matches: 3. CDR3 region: CASSFSGNSYNEQFF. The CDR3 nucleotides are TGTGCCAGCAGCTTTAGCGGGAACTCCTACAATGAGCAGTTCTTC.

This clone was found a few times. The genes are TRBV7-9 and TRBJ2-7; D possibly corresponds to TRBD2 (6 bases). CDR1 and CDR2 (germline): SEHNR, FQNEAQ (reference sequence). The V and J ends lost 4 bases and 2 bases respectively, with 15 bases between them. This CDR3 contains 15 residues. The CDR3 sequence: CASSYGTSGAYEQYF. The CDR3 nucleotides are TGTGCCAGCAGCTACGGGACCTCGGGAGCCTACGAGCAGTACTTC.

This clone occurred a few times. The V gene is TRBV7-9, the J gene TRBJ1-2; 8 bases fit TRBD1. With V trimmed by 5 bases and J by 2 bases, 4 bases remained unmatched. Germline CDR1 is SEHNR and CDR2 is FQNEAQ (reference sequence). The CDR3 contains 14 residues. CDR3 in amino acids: CASSRTGLNYGYTF. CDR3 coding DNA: TGTGCCAGCAGCCGGACAGGGCTAAACTATGGCTACACCTTC.